Reported below is one TCR beta chain. Its antigen is still unknown. No quality values exist for individual bases; no much larger clone is one base distant. Taken with the paper, the label for treatment or condition translates to: in vitro stimulation with specific CMV peptide epitopes to enrich CMV-specific T cells. The sequencing machine was an Illumina HiSeq 1500. The public reads were run again by TCRdb, first through fastp at Q25 and then through MiXCR, and only productive beta chains were kept. Entries that share a CDR3 protein sequence are merged under the most common genes and DNA. This sample has around 900,000 distinct CDR3 sequences in its table, and roughly a third of those were observed once. The ten largest clones represent 10% to 15% of the sample. The data are from a study of T cell repertoires in cytomegalovirus infection (dated 2019 in TCRdb). General notes on the study: The peptide stimulations were aimed at well-studied HLA-B-restricted epitopes as well as recently identified HLA-C-restricted CMV epitopes, whose presentation resists viral immunomodulation. Donor HLA type was relevant to the analysis, as public TCR beta signatures indicated carriage of CMV infection together with the matching HLA type. What the authors observed across the whole study: The ex vivo response was dominated by HLA-C-restricted CMV-specific TCR beta clonotypes, which also provided the single most frequent clonotype in two of eight donors. Cumulative frequency of public TCR beta family members discriminated carriers of CMV infection plus the relevant HLA type in this cohort and an independent roughly 320-donor cohort.

The sequencing used cultured CD8+ T cells from PBMCs, collected from culture after CMV antigen stimulation. This receptor was identified in a human donor in good health (CMV status not recorded). Some clones in this sample may be carry-over from other donors' samples.

The CDR3 loop reads CASRGHLYYEQYV. The sequenced DNA: TGTGCCAGCAGGGGACACCTCTACTACGAGCAGTACGTC. The V gene is TRBV2 and the J gene is TRBJ2-7; TRBD1 might be the D gene, on 6 matching bases. The germline V gene encodes CDR1 SNHLY and CDR2 FYNNEI. The CDR3 covers 13 residues, taking in both the cysteine and the valine. The entry retains the CDR3 DNA only, 39 bases that are in frame from base 1. The junction shows trimming of 6 bases on V and 3 bases on J, plus 12 bases between the germline ends.